Listed here are 2 T cell receptor beta chains from one sample, sequenced in a study of cytomegalovirus exposure and HLA in healthy donors. Some clones are missing from TCRdb's copy, which holds only in-frame ones; the method was immunoSEQ multiplex PCR. The sample carries tens of thousands of clones, 85% to 95% recorded once. Sequencing input: PBMCs. All receptors come from a woman aged 18-35 years in good health and CMV-seronegative.

This chain links TRBV6-5 with TRBJ1-5, with TRBD1 matching 8 bases. V was pared by 6 bases and J by 1 base, with 5 bases of the junction left unmatched. This CDR3 spans 15 amino acids. Germline CDR1 reads MNHEY; CDR2 reads SVGAGI. CDR3 nucleotide sequence: TGTGCCAGCAGCCCGACAGGGGTAAGCAATCAGCCCCAGCATTTT. As protein: CASSPTGVSNQPQHF.

The chain has TRBV30 and TRBJ1-1; TRBD1 might be the D (5 bases). This CDR3 is 13 amino acids long. Trimming removed 2 bases from V and 0 bases from J, with 7 bases in between. The germline V gene has CDR1 GTSNPN and CDR2 SVGIG (reference sequence). The CDR3 DNA reads TGTGCCTGGAGTTCAGGGATGAACACTGAAGCTTTCTTT. Protein product: CAWSSGMNTEAFF.